Following are 14 T cell receptor beta chains from one sample sequenced in a study of cytomegalovirus exposure and HLA in healthy donors. The PCR contained 60 Vbeta and 13 Jbeta primers. TCRdb's copy holds only in-frame clones and misses some; the assay was immunoSEQ multiplex PCR. Its table records 150,000 to 200,000 clones. The sample comprised PBMCs. Source of these receptors: a woman younger than 35 in good health and CMV-seropositive.

This chain uses TRBV10-3 with TRBJ2-1; 7 positions match TRBD2. V lost 2 bases, J lost 8 bases, and 6 bases stayed unmatched. CDR3 length: 14 residues. Germline V gene data show CDR1 as ENHRY and CDR2 as SYGVKD. The chain's CDR3 is CAISETRLAHEQFF. In DNA, the CDR3 is TGTGCCATCAGTGAGACGCGACTAGCACATGAGCAGTTCTTC.

This chain links TRBV5-6 with TRBJ2-7, with D perhaps TRBD2 (5 bases). The V gene lost 0 bases and the J gene lost 4 bases, with 11 bases spanning the gap. CDR3 length equals 14 residues. Germline CDR1 SGHDT, CDR2 YYEEEE. The CDR3 protein is CASSLVSGGYEQYF. CDR3 DNA: TGTGCCAGCAGCTTGGTGTCGGGCGGGTACGAGCAGTACTTC.

The CDR3 DNA reads TGCGCCAGCAGCCAGTTCCTAGCGGGGGGGTACGGTGAGCAGTTCTTC. Amino acid sequence: CASSQFLAGGYGEQFF. The chain carries TRBV4-1 and TRBJ2-1, with 12 bases matching TRBD2. In germline, CDR1 is MGHRA, CDR2 YSYEKL. The CDR3 extends over 16 amino acids. Trimming took 3 bases from V and 9 from J; bases not matched to a gene: 9.

The chain carries TRBV7-9 and TRBJ2-5; 8 nucleotides line up with TRBD2. The V gene's germline CDR1 is SEHNR and CDR2 FQNEAQ (reference sequence). J gave up 1 base and V 3 bases, and 16 bases lay outside the gene matches. CDR3 length: 19 residues. This CDR3 is CASSLTLVSGRSLQETQYF. CDR3 coding DNA: TGTGCCAGCAGCTTGACCTTAGTAAGCGGGAGATCCCTCCAAGAGACCCAGTACTTC.

This chain joins TRBV11-3 and TRBJ2-5, with 7 bases matching TRBD1. CDR1 is SGHNT and CDR2 is YENEEA in the germline V gene. The V gene end was trimmed by 5 bases and the J gene end by 4 bases; junction bases not matched to a gene: 7. This CDR3 is built from 14 residues. CDR3 region: CASSPGQQGETQYF. In DNA, the CDR3 is TGTGCCAGCAGCCCGGGACAGCAGGGAGAGACCCAGTACTTC.

V is TRBV29-1 and J is TRBJ2-1; no definite D call. The germline V gene has CDR1 SQVTM and CDR2 ANQGSEA. Trimming removed 5 bases at V and 4 bases at J, with 15 bases between. The CDR3 is made up of 14 amino acids. The CDR3 region is CSVLPRKGYNEQFF. The DNA for the CDR3 is TGCAGCGTTTTACCTAGGAAAGGATACAATGAGCAGTTCTTC.

The chain has TRBV18 and TRBJ1-5; 9 positions agree with TRBD1. Germline CDR1 reads KGHSH; CDR2 reads LQKENI. V was clipped by 4 bases and J by 0 bases; unmatched bases: 4. The CDR3 totals 16 residues. The CDR3 nucleotides read TGTGCCAGCTCACGGGGGACAGGGCTTAGCAATCAGCCCCAGCATTTT. Translation gives CASSRGTGLSNQPQHF. The variable domain in full, with the rest retrieved from reference TRBV18 and TRBJ1-5, is NAGVMQNPRHLVRRRGQEARLRCSPMKGHSHVYWYRQLPEEGLKFMVYLQKENIIDESGMPKERFSAEFPKEGPSILRIQQVVRGDSAAYFCASSRGTGLSNQPQHFGDGTRLSIL.

The chain carries TRBV4-2 and TRBJ1-1; 8 bases map to TRBD1. The ends lost 0 bases at V and 11 bases at J; junction bases unmatched: 11. The CDR3 runs to 15 residues. Germline-derived CDR1 and CDR2 are LGHNA and YNFKEQ. The CDR3 sequence is CASSQDGGQGLVAFF. CDR3 nucleotides: TGTGCCAGCAGCCAAGATGGAGGACAGGGTTTAGTGGCTTTCTTT.

The CDR3 DNA sequence: TGCGCCAGCAGTCTAGACAGGGTTGGCACTGAAGCTTTCTTT. Residues: CASSLDRVGTEAFF. This chain links TRBV10-2 with TRBJ1-1; 7 bases are shared with TRBD1. CDR1 WSHSY and CDR2 SAAADI come from the germline V gene. This CDR3 contains 14 residues. J lost 4 bases, V lost 5 bases, and 7 bases had no gene match.

This chain joins TRBV15 and TRBJ2-3; no firm D call. With 0 bases removed from V and 7 bases from J, the gap between germline ends came to 8 bases. The CDR3 spans 13 residues. Germline CDR1 and CDR2: LNHNV and YYDKDF (reference sequence). The DNA of the CDR3 is TGTGCCACCAGCAGAGATCCTTCTAATACGCAGTATTTT. Translation gives CATSRDPSNTQYF.

This rearrangement joins TRBV19 to TRBJ2-1; 10 positions agree with TRBD1. Germline-derived CDR1 and CDR2 are LNHDA and SQIVND (reference sequence). Unmatched junction bases numbered 3, after V lost 5 bases and J lost 2 bases. The CDR3 extends over 15 amino acids. CDR3 in DNA: TGTGCCAGTAGTTTTGGACAGGGGGCCTACAATGAGCAGTTCTTC. Translating it yields CASSFGQGAYNEQFF. Based on the CDR3 plus reference TRBV19 and TRBJ2-1, the full variable domain is DGGITQSPKYLFRKEGQNVTLSCEQNLNHDAMYWYRQDPGQGLRLIYYSQIVNDFQKGDIAEGYSVSREKKESFPLTVTSAQKNPTAFYLCASSFGQGAYNEQFFGPGTRLTVL.

The J gene is TRBJ2-1, the V gene TRBV6-6; D possibly corresponds to TRBD1 (6 bases). The CDR3 runs 12 residues. Trimming removed 6 bases from V and 6 bases from J, with 9 bases in between. Germline CDR1 MNHNY, CDR2 SVGAGI (reference sequence). The CDR3 here is CASRDSANEQFF. DNA for the CDR3: TGTGCCAGCAGGGACAGCGCCAATGAGCAGTTCTTC.

The chain is built from TRBV4-1 and TRBJ1-1; unclear D gene. The germline V gene has CDR1 MGHRA and CDR2 YSYEKL. Trimming took off 0 bases at V and 1 base at J, with 9 bases between the two ends. This CDR3 is built from 15 residues. The CDR3 bases are TGCGCCAGCAGCCAAGAACACCGGGAGAACACTGAAGCTTTCTTT. It codes for CASSQEHRENTEAFF.

The chain couples TRBV30 to TRBJ1-4, with a weak D call TRBD1 (5 bases). The V gene's germline CDR1 is GTSNPN and CDR2 SVGIG (reference sequence). The CDR3 sequence is 14 residues long. Trimming took 0 bases from V and 5 from J, leaving 10 bases between them. The CDR3 here is CAWSVGGDNEKLFF. CDR3 in DNA: TGTGCCTGGAGTGTAGGAGGGGACAATGAAAAACTGTTTTTT.